Listed here are 5 T cell receptor beta chains from one sample, sequenced in a study of early T cells in non-severe SARS-CoV-2 infection (TCRdb year 2021). Libraries were built with 5' RACE. TCRdb records NextSeq 500 as the sequencer. TCRdb applied fastp at Q25 and MiXCR to the public reads, then kept only in-frame beta chains. Identical CDR3 proteins give one entry, which carries the most common genes and DNA. The sample has roughly 40,000 distinct CDR3 sequences on record, 4.7% of them singletons. 4.8% of the sample is in the top ten clones. Sequenced input: whole blood. The receptors shown here come from an adult who was a healthcare worker with PCR-confirmed SARS-CoV-2 infection or an uninfected control (not recorded which).

The rearrangement joins TRBV11-3 to TRBJ2-7, with D tentatively TRBD1 or TRBD2 (5 bases each). The V gene lost 5 bases and the J gene lost 0 bases, with 14 bases spanning the gap. The length of the CDR3 is 15 residues. Germline V gene sequence: CDR1 SGHNT, CDR2 YENEEA. The CDR3 region has the DNA TGTGCCAGCAGCCCCGGGACGGGACCCTCCTACGAGCAGTACTTC. It encodes CASSPGTGPSYEQYF.

This clonotype has more than one count but fewer than ten. The V and J genes are TRBV5-4 and TRBJ2-2; 8 positions agree with TRBD2. The germline V gene encodes CDR1 SGHNT and CDR2 YYREEE (reference sequence). The CDR3 runs 17 residues. V dropped 0 bases and J dropped 2; count of bases not matched to a gene: 6. The CDR3 region is CASSLASGGGNTGELFF. The CDR3 DNA sequence: TGTGCCAGCAGCTTGGCCTCCGGGGGGGGCAACACCGGGGAGCTGTTTTTT.

This clonotype was observed many times. The CDR3: CASSSQQHNTGELFF. The CDR3, as DNA: TGTGCCAGTAGTAGTCAGCAGCATAACACCGGGGAGCTGTTTTTT. The V and J genes are TRBV19 and TRBJ2-2; unclear D gene. Germline CDR1 and CDR2: LNHDA and SQIVND (reference sequence). CDR3 size: 15 residues. V lost 4 bases to trimming and J lost 2 bases, with 11 bases between them.

This clonotype was observed at least ten times. V gene TRBV15 combines with J gene TRBJ2-1, with 8 bases matching TRBD1. This CDR3 has 16 residues. V shed 0 bases, J shed 3 bases, and the junction held 4 bases outside the gene matches. Germline CDR1 and CDR2: LNHNV and YYDKDF (reference sequence). The CDR3 loop reads CATSREGTGGYNEQFF. In DNA, the CDR3 is TGTGCCACCAGCAGAGAGGGAACAGGGGGCTACAATGAGCAGTTCTTC.

This clonotype was observed a few times. The gene calls are TRBV20-1 and TRBJ2-3, with a possible D match to TRBD2 (5 bases). This CDR3 spans 13 amino acids. Germline V CDR1 and CDR2: DFQATT, SNEGSKA (reference sequence). Trimming took off 3 bases at V and 2 bases at J, with 9 bases between the two ends. CDR3 in DNA: TGCAGTGCTAGGGACTTTCTCACAGATACGCAGTATTTT. Translation: CSARDFLTDTQYF.